Below, one T cell receptor beta chain is given with its context. Its antigen is not identified. The sample carries other DNA sequences with the same CDR3. The sample's time point: week 47, end of study. Vaccination used 300 ug of mutant IDH1 20-mer peptide per dose, with topical imiquimod. This specimen comes from a study of a mutant IDH1 vaccine in newly diagnosed glioma. On the study more broadly: Patients began vaccination 4-6 weeks after radiotherapy alone, or with temozolomide cycles. Beforehand, treatment had been radiotherapy, temozolomide, or both; the majority received both.

V gave up 2 bases and J gave up 4 bases, with 6 bases separating them. Per germline, CDR1 WSHSY and CDR2 SAAADI. This CDR3 is 13 amino acids long. Libraries were prepared by immunoSEQ multiplex PCR; TCRdb keeps only in-frame clonotypes and omits some of them. The sample yields around 53,000 clones, around 85% seen once. This sequence originates from a woman under 40 with glioma. Some clones in this sample may be carry-over from other donors' samples. The sequencing here drew on PBMCs, taken from a glioma patient whose treatment included an IDH1 peptide vaccine. V gene TRBV10-2 combines with J gene TRBJ1-5, with D maybe TRBD1 (5 bases). The CDR3 bases are TGCGCCAGCAGTGAGACAGGAAATCAGCCCCAGCATTTT. It specifies CASSETGNQPQHF.